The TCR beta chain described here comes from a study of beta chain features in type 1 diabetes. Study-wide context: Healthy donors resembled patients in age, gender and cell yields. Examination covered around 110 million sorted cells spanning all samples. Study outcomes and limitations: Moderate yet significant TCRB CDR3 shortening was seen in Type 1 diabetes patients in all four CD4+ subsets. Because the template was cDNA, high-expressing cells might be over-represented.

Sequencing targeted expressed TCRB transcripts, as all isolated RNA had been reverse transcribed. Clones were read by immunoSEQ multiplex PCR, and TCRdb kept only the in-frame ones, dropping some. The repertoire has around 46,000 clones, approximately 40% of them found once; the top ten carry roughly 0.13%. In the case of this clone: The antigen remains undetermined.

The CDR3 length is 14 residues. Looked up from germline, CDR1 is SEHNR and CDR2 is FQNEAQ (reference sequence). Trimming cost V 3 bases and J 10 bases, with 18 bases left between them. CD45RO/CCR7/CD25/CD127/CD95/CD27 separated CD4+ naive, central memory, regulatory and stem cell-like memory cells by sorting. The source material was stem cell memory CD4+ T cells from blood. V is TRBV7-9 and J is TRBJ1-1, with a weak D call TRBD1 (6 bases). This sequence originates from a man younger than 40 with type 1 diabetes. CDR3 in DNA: TGTGCCAGCAGCTTGATAGGACAGCGATGGAGAGCTTTCTTT. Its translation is CASSLIGQRWRAFF.